What follows are 24 T cell receptor beta chains derived from one specimen sequenced in a study of cytomegalovirus exposure and HLA in healthy donors. Primers for the PCR totalled 60 Vbeta and 13 Jbeta. Repertoires were generated with immunoSEQ multiplex PCR, while TCRdb's copy carries only in-frame clones and drops some. Seen here are some 120,000 clones, 65% to 80% observed once, and the top ten hold 2.7%. The source material was PBMCs. These receptors were taken from a female donor in good health and CMV-seronegative.

The V gene is TRBV11-2, the J gene TRBJ2-7; 7 bases match TRBD2. The CDR3 spans 13 residues. V shed 4 bases and J 6 bases; nucleotides not matched to a gene: 6. Germline V gives CDR1 SGHAT, CDR2 FQNNGV. DNA of the CDR3: TGTGCCAGCAGCTCTAGACTAGCAGGCGAGCAGTACTTC. As protein: CASSSRLAGEQYF.

The CDR3 region has the DNA TGTGCCTGGAGTGTACTGGGGCTGGTGCAGTACTTC. Translated: CAWSVLGLVQYF. The chain carries TRBV30 and TRBJ2-7, with D possibly being TRBD1 (5 bases). Germline V CDR1 and CDR2: GTSNPN, SVGIG (reference sequence). The germline V and J ends were trimmed by 0 bases and 9 bases, with 12 bases remaining between them. CDR3 length: 12 residues.

This clone was seen a few times. The chain is built from TRBV5-6 and TRBJ1-6, with D hard to call. The germline gives CDR1 SGHDT, CDR2 YYEEEE. Deletions cut 0 bases from V and 11 bases from J, with 6 bases between. The CDR3 covers 12 residues. The CDR3 region is CASSLVSTPLHF. The DNA for the CDR3 is TGTGCCAGCAGCTTGGTATCTACACCCCTCCACTTT.

This clone is categorized as medium-sized. This chain links TRBV5-6 with TRBJ1-6; the D is unclear. Germline V CDR1 and CDR2: SGHDT, YYEEEE. This CDR3 contains 16 residues. V lost 0 bases and J 0 bases, leaving 7 bases between the germline ends. DNA of the CDR3: TGTGCCAGCAGCTTGGTGCGAAGCTCCTATAATTCACCCCTCCACTTT. It yields the protein CASSLVRSSYNSPLHF.

This chain joins TRBV7-3 and TRBJ2-5; tentative D call: TRBD2 (6 bases). This CDR3 spans 14 amino acids. Trimming took 3 bases from V and 5 from J, leaving 13 bases between them. Germline values: CDR1 SGHTA, CDR2 FQGTGA. The CDR3 nucleotides are TGTGCCAGCAGCTTTATAGCGGCCCATGAGACCCAGTACTTC. Its protein product is CASSFIAAHETQYF.

The rearrangement uses TRBV6-1 and TRBJ2-6; D call uncertain. Germline assignment: CDR1 MNHNS and CDR2 SASEGT. V dropped 3 bases and J dropped 0 bases, with 3 bases sitting between them. CDR3 length equals 14 residues. CDR3 amino acids: CASSEYSGANVLTF. DNA of the CDR3: TGTGCCAGCAGTGAGTACTCTGGGGCCAACGTCCTGACTTTC.

The V gene is TRBV21-1, the J gene TRBJ1-2. TRBV21-1 is given as a pseudogene. The CDR3 covers 17 residues. The CDR3 is CASSKGEVVGDSWGYTF. The CDR3 DNA follows: TGTGCCAGCAGCAAAGGGGAGGTAGTAGGGGATAGTTGGGGCTACACCTTC.

The chain recombines TRBV5-1 with TRBJ1-6; TRBD1 matches 7 bases. Germline loops: CDR1 SGHRS, CDR2 YFSETQ. The CDR3 sequence is 14 residues long. V shed 2 bases, J shed 7 bases, and the junction held 3 bases outside the gene matches. CDR3 residues: CASSFPDRNSPLHF. The CDR3 region has the DNA TGCGCCAGCAGCTTTCCGGACAGGAATTCACCCCTCCACTTT.

The CDR3 region has the DNA TGTGCCAGCAGTCTGAGCGGGGGGCGGCGGTTCTTC. It specifies CASSLSGGRRFF. This sequence joins TRBV6-1 and TRBJ2-1, with 9 bases identical to TRBD2. The ends lost 5 bases at V and 15 bases at J; junction bases unmatched: 8. CDR3 size: 12 residues. Germline V gene data show CDR1 as MNHNS and CDR2 as SASEGT.

There are a few counts of this clone. The CDR3 loop is CASSYSMTSDEQYF. CDR3 nucleotides: TGTGCCAGCAGTTACTCGATGACTAGCGACGAGCAGTACTTC. The J gene is TRBJ2-7, the V gene TRBV6-5; 8 positions agree with TRBD2. Germline lookup yields CDR1 MNHEY and CDR2 SVGAGI. CDR3 length equals 14 residues. The junction had 3 bases not matched to a gene; V was cut back by 0 bases and J by 5 bases.

This clone was found once. The chain uses TRBV2 and TRBJ2-7; TRBD1 agrees at 8 bases. CDR3 size: 15 residues. CDR1 is SNHLY and CDR2 is FYNNEI in the germline V gene. Trimming at V came to 6 bases and at J to 1 base, leaving 8 bases not matched to a gene. CDR3 nucleotides: TGTGCCAGCAGGGCCGGGACAGGTCCATCCTACGAGCAGTACTTC. It encodes CASRAGTGPSYEQYF.

The J gene is TRBJ2-2, the V gene TRBV5-4; the match to TRBD2 covers 7 bases. Germline values: CDR1 SGHNT, CDR2 YYREEE (reference sequence). V trimming: 4 bases; J trimming: 4 bases; junction bases outside the gene matches: 7. This CDR3 spans 15 amino acids. The CDR3 region has the DNA TGTGCCAGCAGCCCGGGGGGAGGGGCCACCGGGGAGCTGTTTTTT. Its protein product is CASSPGGGATGELFF.

The CDR3 DNA reads TGTGCCAGCGAAGACAACTACTATGGCTACACCTTC. Translating it yields CASEDNYYGYTF. The chain joins TRBV6-1 to TRBJ1-2; no clear D. V was clipped by 8 bases and J by 3 bases, with 10 bases between them. The length of the CDR3 is 12 residues. The germline V gene encodes CDR1 MNHNS and CDR2 SASEGT.

The chain recombines TRBV10-3 with TRBJ2-2, with D possibly TRBD2 on 6 matching bases. The V gene's germline CDR1 is ENHRY and CDR2 SYGVKD. With 6 bases removed from V and 8 bases from J, the gap between germline ends came to 19 bases. This CDR3 is built from 15 residues. DNA for the CDR3: TGTGCCATCAGCCGGGACTCCCGTATTCGTGGGGAGCTGTTTTTT. Amino acid sequence: CAISRDSRIRGELFF.

This chain joins TRBV7-2 and TRBJ1-2; D unresolved. The CDR3 is 11 amino acids. Germline CDR1 reads SGHTA; CDR2 reads FQGNSA. Trimming shortened V by 6 bases and J by 4 bases, and 6 bases separated the two germline ends. The CDR3 is CASREVYGYTF. CDR3 nucleotide sequence: TGTGCCAGCAGAGAGGTCTATGGCTACACCTTC. The complete variable domain, with remaining parts taken from reference TRBV7-2 and TRBJ1-2, reads GAGVSQSPSNKVTEKGKDVELRCDPISGHTALYWYRQSLGQGLEFLIYFQGNSAPDKSGLPSDRFSAERTGGSVSTLTIQRTQQEDSAVYLCASREVYGYTFGSGTRLTVV.

In its sample, this clone was seen once. The rearrangement links TRBV7-6 to TRBJ1-4; D gene uncertain. Per germline, CDR1 SGHVS and CDR2 FNYEAQ. V lost 5 bases, J lost 13 bases, and 17 bases lay in between. The CDR3 contains 13 residues. The CDR3 DNA is TGTGCCAGCAGCCCCGAGGTCCCGGGGAGACTGTTTTTT. It encodes CASSPEVPGRLFF.

This chain joins TRBV30 and TRBJ1-2, with 7 bases fitting TRBD1. The germline gives CDR1 GTSNPN, CDR2 SVGIG (reference sequence). This CDR3 has 14 amino acids. With 4 bases clipped from V and 3 bases from J, the junction kept 8 bases outside the gene matches. For the CDR3, the DNA is TGTGCCTGGAATAATCCAGGGGGAGACTATGGCTACACCTTC. It specifies CAWNNPGGDYGYTF.

V usage is TRBV28 and J usage is TRBJ1-2; D is undetermined. Per germline, CDR1 MDHEN and CDR2 SYDVKM. The CDR3 is made up of 11 amino acids. V lost 6 bases, J lost 8 bases, and 10 bases lay in between. The chain's CDR3 is CASSRLLGYTF. The CDR3 DNA reads TGTGCCAGCAGCCGCCTGCTAGGCTACACCTTC.

This chain links TRBV7-2 with TRBJ2-5, with 11 bases matching TRBD1. Germline assignment: CDR1 SGHTA and CDR2 FQGNSA. The CDR3 extends over 18 amino acids. V lost 5 bases to trimming and J lost 3 bases; unmatched junction nucleotides: 14. This chain's CDR3 is CASSRGQGAFPSKETQYF. The CDR3 nucleotides read TGTGCCAGCAGCCGCGGACAGGGGGCTTTTCCGAGCAAAGAGACCCAGTACTTC. Based on the CDR3 plus reference TRBV7-2 and TRBJ2-5, the full variable domain is GAGVSQSPSNKVTEKGKDVELRCDPISGHTALYWYRQSLGQGLEFLIYFQGNSAPDKSGLPSDRFSAERTGGSVSTLTIQRTQQEDSAVYLCASSRGQGAFPSKETQYFGPGTRLLVL.

This clone was counted only a few times. The chain couples TRBV18 to TRBJ1-5; 7 positions match TRBD1. J was trimmed by 5 bases and V by 3 bases; bases with no gene match: 4. The CDR3 consists of 14 residues. CDR1 and CDR2 from the germline V gene are KGHSH and LQKENI. The DNA for the CDR3 is TGTGCCAGCTCACCGGACAGGACGTATCAGCCCCAGCATTTT. Protein sequence: CASSPDRTYQPQHF.

This clone came up once. The gene calls are TRBV9 and TRBJ1-2; 7 bases are shared with TRBD1. The CDR3 has 16 residues. Germline CDR1 reads SGDLS; CDR2 reads YYNGEE. The V segment lost 3 bases and the J segment 7 bases; nucleotides outside the gene matches: 15. CDR3 residues: CASSEGQEEEDCGYTF. CDR3 nucleotides: TGTGCCAGCAGCGAAGGACAGGAGGAAGAGGACTGTGGCTACACCTTC.

This clone was observed once. The rearrangement joins TRBV5-1 to TRBJ2-3; 11 nucleotides agree with TRBD2. The V and J ends lost 0 bases and 4 bases, in that order; junction bases with no gene match: 4. Germline V gives CDR1 SGHRS, CDR2 YFSETQ. The CDR3 runs to 16 residues. In nucleotides, the CDR3 is TGCGCCAGCAGCTTGGAACTAGCGGGAGCCGCAGATACGCAGTATTTT. Protein sequence: CASSLELAGAADTQYF.

This clone came up a few times. The rearrangement links TRBV19 to TRBJ1-2; TRBD1 might be the D (6 bases). The CDR3 contains 13 residues. V lost 2 bases to trimming and J lost 5 bases, with 9 bases between them. Germline CDR1 is LNHDA and CDR2 is SQIVND (reference sequence). CDR3 sequence reads: CASSILDRYGYTF. The CDR3, as DNA: TGTGCCAGTAGTATATTGGACAGATATGGCTACACCTTC.

This clone turned up a few times. The chain has TRBV7-6 and TRBJ2-5; weak D call: TRBD2 (5 bases). This CDR3 is built from 14 residues. V lost 5 bases to trimming and J lost 3 bases, with 13 bases between them. In germline, CDR1 is SGHVS, CDR2 FNYEAQ. This CDR3 reads CASSLLVGEETQYF. The CDR3 bases are TGTGCCAGCAGCCTCCTTGTCGGGGAAGAGACCCAGTACTTC.